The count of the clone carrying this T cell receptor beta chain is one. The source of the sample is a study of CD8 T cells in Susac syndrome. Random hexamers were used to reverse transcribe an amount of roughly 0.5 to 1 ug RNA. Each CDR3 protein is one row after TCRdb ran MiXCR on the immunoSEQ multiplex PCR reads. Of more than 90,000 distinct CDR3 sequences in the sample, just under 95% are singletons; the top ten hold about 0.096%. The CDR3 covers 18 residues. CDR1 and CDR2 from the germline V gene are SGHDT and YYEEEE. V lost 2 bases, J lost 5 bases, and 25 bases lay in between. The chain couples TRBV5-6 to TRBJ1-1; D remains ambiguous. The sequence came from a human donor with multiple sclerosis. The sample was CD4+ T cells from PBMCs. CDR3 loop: CASSLTLARGRLGTEAFF. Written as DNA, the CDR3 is TGTGCCAGCAGCTTAACGCTAGCTAGAGGACGCCTCGGGACTGAAGCTTTCTTT. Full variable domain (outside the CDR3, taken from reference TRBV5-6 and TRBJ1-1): DAGVTQSPTHLIKTRGQQVTLRCSPKSGHDTVSWYQQALGQGPQFIFQYYEEEERQRGNFPDRFSGHQFPNYSSELNVNALLLGDSALYLCASSLTLARGRLGTEAFFGQGTRLTVV.